This T cell receptor beta chain was documented in a study of blood T cell repertoires in COVID-19. Study context: Whether acute or convalescent, the COVID-19 samples came from the United States, Italy and Spain. The cDNA or gDNA used as material had been derived from T cells, B-cell-depleted T cells, or PBMCs.

CDR3 length: 14 amino acids. Germline V gene data show CDR1 as WNHNN and CDR2 as SYGVQD (reference sequence). The ends lost 10 bases at V and 0 bases at J; junction bases unmatched: 2. Original analysis: The assay estimated nucleated cells by amplifying reference gene primers. Sequencing was performed with immunoSEQ multiplex PCR; in TCRdb, only in-frame clones are kept and a portion is missing. For V, J and clone size, that table is used; D and trimming come from the DNA. The sample lists over 200,000 clones, around 85% occurring once. V usage is TRBV10-1 and J usage is TRBJ2-1; the match to TRBD2 covers 11 bases. The clonotype originates from a man aged 35 to 55 with acute or convalescent COVID-19. Sequencing was done on a sample of peripheral blood. The CDR3 bases are TGCGCCACCGGGACTAGCGGCTCCTACAATGAGCAGTTCTTC. It codes for CATGTSGSYNEQFF.